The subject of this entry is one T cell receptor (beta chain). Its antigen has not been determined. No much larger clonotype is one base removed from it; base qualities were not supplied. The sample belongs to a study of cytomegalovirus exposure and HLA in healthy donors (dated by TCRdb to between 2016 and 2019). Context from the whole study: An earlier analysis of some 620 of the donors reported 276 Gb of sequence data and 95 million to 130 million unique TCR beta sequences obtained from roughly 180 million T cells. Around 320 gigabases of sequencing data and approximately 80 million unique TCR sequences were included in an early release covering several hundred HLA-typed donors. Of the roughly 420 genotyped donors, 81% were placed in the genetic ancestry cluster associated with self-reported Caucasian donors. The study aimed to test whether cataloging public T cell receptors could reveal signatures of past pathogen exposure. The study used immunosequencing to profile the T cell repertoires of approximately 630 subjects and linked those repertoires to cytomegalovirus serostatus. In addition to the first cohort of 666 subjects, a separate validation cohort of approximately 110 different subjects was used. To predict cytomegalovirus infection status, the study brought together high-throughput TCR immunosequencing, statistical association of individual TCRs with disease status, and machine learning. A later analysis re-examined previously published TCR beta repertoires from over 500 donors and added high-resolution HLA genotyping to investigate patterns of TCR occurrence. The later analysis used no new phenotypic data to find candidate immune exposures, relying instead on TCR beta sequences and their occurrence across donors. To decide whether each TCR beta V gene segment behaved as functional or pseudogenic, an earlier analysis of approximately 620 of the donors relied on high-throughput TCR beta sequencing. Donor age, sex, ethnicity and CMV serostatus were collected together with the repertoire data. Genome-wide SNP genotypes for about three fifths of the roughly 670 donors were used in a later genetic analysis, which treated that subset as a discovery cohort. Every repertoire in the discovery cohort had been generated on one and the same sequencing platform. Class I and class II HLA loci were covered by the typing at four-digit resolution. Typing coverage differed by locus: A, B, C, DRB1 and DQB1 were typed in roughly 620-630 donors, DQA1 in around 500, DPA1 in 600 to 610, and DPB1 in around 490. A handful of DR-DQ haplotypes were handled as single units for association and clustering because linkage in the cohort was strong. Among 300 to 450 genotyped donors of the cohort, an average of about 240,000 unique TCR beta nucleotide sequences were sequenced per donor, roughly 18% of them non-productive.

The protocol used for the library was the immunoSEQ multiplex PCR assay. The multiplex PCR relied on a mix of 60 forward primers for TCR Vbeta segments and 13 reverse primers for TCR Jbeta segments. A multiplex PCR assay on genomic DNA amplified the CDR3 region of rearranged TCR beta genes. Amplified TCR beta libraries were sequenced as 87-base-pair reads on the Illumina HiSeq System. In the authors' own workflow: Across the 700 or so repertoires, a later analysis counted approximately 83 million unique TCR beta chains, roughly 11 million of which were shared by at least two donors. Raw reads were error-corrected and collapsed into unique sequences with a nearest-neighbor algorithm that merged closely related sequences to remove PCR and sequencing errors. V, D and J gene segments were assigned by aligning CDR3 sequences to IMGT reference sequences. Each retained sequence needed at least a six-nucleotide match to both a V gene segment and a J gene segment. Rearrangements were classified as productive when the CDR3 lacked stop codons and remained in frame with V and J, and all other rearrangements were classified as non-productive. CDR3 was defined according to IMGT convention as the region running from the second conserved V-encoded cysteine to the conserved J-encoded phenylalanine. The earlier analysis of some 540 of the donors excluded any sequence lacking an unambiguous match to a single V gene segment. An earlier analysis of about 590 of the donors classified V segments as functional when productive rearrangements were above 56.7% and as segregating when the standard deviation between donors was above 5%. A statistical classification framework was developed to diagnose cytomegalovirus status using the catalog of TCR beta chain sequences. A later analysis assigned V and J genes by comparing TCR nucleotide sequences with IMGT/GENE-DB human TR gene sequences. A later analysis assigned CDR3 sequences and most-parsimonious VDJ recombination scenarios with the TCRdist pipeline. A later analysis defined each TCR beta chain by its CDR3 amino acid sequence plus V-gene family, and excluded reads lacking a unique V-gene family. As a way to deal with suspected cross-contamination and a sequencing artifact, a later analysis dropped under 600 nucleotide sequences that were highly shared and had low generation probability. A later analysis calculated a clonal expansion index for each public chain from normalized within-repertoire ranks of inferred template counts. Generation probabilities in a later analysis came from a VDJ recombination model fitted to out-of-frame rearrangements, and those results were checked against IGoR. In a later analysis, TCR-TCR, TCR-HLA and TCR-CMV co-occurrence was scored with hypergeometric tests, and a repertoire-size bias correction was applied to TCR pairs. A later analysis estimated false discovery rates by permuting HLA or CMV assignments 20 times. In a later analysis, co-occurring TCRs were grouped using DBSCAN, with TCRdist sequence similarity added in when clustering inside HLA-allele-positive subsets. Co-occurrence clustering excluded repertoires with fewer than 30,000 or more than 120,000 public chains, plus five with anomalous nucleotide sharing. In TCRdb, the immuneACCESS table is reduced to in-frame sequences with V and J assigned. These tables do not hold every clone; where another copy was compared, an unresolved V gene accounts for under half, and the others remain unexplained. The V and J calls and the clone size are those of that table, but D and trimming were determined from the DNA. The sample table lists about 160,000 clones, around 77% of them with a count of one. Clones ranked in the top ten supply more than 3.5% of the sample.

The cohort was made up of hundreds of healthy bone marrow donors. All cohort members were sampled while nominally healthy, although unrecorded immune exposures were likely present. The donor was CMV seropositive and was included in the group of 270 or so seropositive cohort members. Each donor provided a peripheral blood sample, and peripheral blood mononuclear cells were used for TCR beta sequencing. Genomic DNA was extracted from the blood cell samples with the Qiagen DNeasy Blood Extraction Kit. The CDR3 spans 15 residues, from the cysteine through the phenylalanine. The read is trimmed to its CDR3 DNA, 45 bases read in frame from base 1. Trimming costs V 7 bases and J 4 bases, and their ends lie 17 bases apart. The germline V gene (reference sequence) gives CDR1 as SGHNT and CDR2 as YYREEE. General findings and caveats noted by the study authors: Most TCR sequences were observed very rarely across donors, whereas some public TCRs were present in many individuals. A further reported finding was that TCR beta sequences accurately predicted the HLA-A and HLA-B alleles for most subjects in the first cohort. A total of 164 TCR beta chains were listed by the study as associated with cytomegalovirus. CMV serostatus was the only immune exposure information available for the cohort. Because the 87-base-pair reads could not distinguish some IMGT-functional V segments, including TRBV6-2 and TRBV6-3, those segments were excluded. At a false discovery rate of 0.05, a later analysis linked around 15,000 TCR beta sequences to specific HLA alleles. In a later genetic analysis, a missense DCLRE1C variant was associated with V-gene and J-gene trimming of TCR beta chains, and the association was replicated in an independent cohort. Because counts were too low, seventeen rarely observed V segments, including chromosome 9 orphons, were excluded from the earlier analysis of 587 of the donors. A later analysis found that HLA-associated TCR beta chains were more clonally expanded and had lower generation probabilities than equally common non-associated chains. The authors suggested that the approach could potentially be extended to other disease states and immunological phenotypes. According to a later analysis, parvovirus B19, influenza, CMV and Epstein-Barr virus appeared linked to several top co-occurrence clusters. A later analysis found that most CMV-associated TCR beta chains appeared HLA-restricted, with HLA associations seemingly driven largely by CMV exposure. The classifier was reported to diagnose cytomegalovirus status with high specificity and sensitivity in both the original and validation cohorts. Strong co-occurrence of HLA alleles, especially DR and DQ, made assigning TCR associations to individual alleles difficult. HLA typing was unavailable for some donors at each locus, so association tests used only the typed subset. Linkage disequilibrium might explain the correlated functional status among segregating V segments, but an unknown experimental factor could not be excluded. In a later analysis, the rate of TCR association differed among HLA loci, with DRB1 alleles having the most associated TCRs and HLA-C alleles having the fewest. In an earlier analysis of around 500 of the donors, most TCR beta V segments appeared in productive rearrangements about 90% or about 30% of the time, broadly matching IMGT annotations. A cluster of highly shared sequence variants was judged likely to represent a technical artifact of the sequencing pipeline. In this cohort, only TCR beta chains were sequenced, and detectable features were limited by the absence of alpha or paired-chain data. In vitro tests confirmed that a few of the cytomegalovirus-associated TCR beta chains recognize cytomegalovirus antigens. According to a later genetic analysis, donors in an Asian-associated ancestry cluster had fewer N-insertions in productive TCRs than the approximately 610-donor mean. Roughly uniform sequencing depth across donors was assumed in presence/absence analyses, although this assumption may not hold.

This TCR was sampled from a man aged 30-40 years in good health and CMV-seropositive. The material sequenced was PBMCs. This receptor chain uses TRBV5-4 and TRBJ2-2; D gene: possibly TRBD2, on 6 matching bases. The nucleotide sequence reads TGTGCCAGCCGAGTGGGGGGAGCCTCCACCGGGGAGCTGTTTTTT. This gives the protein CASRVGGASTGELFF.